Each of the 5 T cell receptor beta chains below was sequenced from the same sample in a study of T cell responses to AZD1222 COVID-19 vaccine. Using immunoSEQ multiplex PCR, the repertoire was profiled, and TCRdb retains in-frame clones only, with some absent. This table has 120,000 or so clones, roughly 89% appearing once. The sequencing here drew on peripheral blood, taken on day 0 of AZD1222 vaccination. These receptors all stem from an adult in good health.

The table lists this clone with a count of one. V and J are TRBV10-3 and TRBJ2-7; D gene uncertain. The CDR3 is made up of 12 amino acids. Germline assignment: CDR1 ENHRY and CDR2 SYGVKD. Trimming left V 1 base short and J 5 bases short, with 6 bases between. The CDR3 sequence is CAISEWADEQYF. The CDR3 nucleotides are TGTGCCATCAGTGAGTGGGCGGACGAGCAGTACTTC.

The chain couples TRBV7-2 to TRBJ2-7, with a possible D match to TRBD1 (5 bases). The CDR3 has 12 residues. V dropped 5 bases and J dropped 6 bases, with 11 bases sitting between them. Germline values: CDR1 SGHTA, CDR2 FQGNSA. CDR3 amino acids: CASSLFRGEQYF. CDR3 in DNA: TGTGCCAGCAGCCTTTTTAGGGGCGAGCAGTACTTC.

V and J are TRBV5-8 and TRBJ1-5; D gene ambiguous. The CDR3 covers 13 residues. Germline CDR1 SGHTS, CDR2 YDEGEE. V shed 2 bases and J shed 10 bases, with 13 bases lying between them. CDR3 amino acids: CASSFLRTGPQHF. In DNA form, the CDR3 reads TGTGCCAGCAGCTTTCTTAGGACGGGCCCCCAGCATTTT.

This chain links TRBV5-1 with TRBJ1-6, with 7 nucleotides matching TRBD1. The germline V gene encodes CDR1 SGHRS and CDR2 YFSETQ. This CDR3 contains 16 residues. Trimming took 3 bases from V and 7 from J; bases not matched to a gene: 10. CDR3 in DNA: TGCGCCAGCAGCTCGGAACCGGGACAGTCAAATTCACCCCTCCACTTT. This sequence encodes CASSSEPGQSNSPLHF.

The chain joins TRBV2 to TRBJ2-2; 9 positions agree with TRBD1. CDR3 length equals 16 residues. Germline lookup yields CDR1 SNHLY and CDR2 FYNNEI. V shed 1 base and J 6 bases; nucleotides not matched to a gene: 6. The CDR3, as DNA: TGTGCCAGCAGTGAAGGATGGGACAGGGACGCCGGGGAGCTGTTTTTT. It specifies CASSEGWDRDAGELFF.